The present T cell receptor beta chain was sequenced within a study of blood T cell repertoires in COVID-19. Study as a whole: The United States, Italy and Spain provided the acute and convalescent COVID-19 samples. T cells, B-cell-depleted T cells, or PBMCs supplied cDNA or gDNA.

V dropped 4 bases and J dropped 2 bases, with 12 bases sitting between them. Germline lookup yields CDR1 SGDLS and CDR2 YYNGEE. This CDR3 is 15 amino acids long. Original processing notes: By means of reference gene primer amplification, nucleated cell counts were estimated. Here immunoSEQ multiplex PCR was the method, and the copy in TCRdb shows in-frame clones only, minus some. That table supplies the V and J calls and clone size; D and trimming were determined from the DNA. The sample carries fewer than 50,000 clones, approximately 87% recorded once. Sequencing used peripheral blood. The clonotype was recovered from a human donor in a cohort sampled during active COVID-19. This rearrangement joins TRBV9 to TRBJ1-4; D not certain. CDR3 protein: CASSPPADTNEKLFF. The CDR3 DNA is TGTGCCAGCAGCCCCCCAGCGGACACTAATGAAAAACTGTTTTTT.